A selection of T cell receptor beta chains follows, all from one sample in a study of CD8+ T cells in alopecia areata. Only in-frame clones appear in the TCRdb table, and some are missing; sequencing was by immunoSEQ multiplex PCR. The sample has roughly 150,000 clones; 47% are singletons. Sequencing was carried out using CD4+ T cells sorted from blood. These receptors came from a human donor with alopecia areata. CDR3s include the opening cysteine and the closing phenylalanine or tryptophan. Fields, in order: CDR3 protein, CDR3 DNA, J gene, clone size, D gene, V gene. D genes are given only for firm matches. Size is stated for part of the rows, as once, few or many counts, or as a class when the clone is expanded.

CASSVNFGISQETQYF | TGTGCCAGCAGTGTTAACTTCGGGATCTCACAAGAGACCCAGTACTTC | TRBJ2-5 | NA | NA | TRBV27
CSVDRGDYGYTF | TGCAGCGTTGACAGGGGGGACTATGGCTACACCTTC | TRBJ1-2 | NA | TRBD1 | TRBV29-1
CSVVSRDRGDYEQYF | TGCAGCGTCGTAAGCCGGGACAGGGGTGACTACGAGCAGTACTTC | TRBJ2-7 | few | TRBD1 | TRBV29-1
CASSSQQGYNEQFF | TGTGCCAGCAGCTCCCAACAGGGCTACAATGAGCAGTTCTTC | TRBJ2-1 | few | NA | TRBV7-9
CSVGGRAYNEQFF | TGCAGCGTTGGCGGGAGAGCCTACAATGAGCAGTTCTTC | TRBJ2-1 | NA | TRBD2 | TRBV29-1
CASTRWGGGRGAFF | TGTGCCAGCACGCGTTGGGGAGGAGGCAGGGGTGCTTTCTTT | TRBJ1-1 | few | NA | TRBV28
CSVESTAQNIQYF | TGCAGCGTTGAATCGACAGCCCAAAACATTCAGTACTTC | TRBJ2-4 | NA | NA | TRBV29-1
CASSLRGSLRGNEQFF | TGCGCCAGCAGCTTGAGAGGTTCTCTGAGGGGCAATGAGCAGTTCTTC | TRBJ2-1 | NA | NA | TRBV5-1
CASSINPETQYF | TGTGCCAGCAGCATTAACCCAGAGACCCAGTACTTC | TRBJ2-5 | NA | NA | TRBV7-9
CASSRGEAGGPDTQYF | TGCGCCAGCAGCCGCGGGGAGGCGGGAGGTCCAGATACGCAGTATTTT | TRBJ2-3 | few | TRBD2 | TRBV23-1
CASALDYEQFF | TGTGCCAGCGCCCTAGACTATGAGCAGTTCTTC | TRBJ2-1 | few | NA | TRBV7-9
CASSPGQDNQPQHF | TGCGCCAGCAGCCCAGGACAGGACAATCAGCCCCAGCATTTT | TRBJ1-5 | NA | TRBD1 | TRBV4-1
CSVGGLLNTEAFF | TGCAGCGTCGGGGGACTCTTGAACACTGAAGCTTTCTTT | TRBJ1-1 | NA | NA | TRBV29-1
CSATSGLATDTQYF | TGCAGCGCAACTAGCGGGTTGGCCACAGATACGCAGTATTTT | TRBJ2-3 | NA | TRBD2 | TRBV29-1
CASSPTDGTDTQYF | TGTGCCAGCAGTCCCACGGACGGGACAGATACGCAGTATTTT | TRBJ2-3 | NA | NA | TRBV6-5
CASSLLPEGEQYF | TGCGCCAGCAGCTTGTTGCCAGAGGGCGAGCAGTACTTC | TRBJ2-7 | NA | NA | TRBV5-1
CASGAGGAETQYF | TGTGCCAGCGGGGCGGGAGGGGCTGAGACCCAGTACTTC | TRBJ2-5 | once | TRBD2 | TRBV7-3
CASSLSWGNQPQHF | TGTGCCAGCAGTTTATCATGGGGGAATCAGCCCCAGCATTTT | TRBJ1-5 | once | NA | TRBV27
CASSFRQPQLNIQYF | TGTGCCAGCAGCTTCCGCCAGCCCCAGCTAAACATTCAGTACTTC | TRBJ2-4 | NA | NA | TRBV5-6
CASSLFQGNEQFF | TGTGCCAGCAGCTTGTTTCAGGGTAATGAGCAGTTCTTC | TRBJ2-1 | NA | NA | TRBV11-2
CASSLAGGEAFF | TGCGCCAGCAGCTTGGCCGGGGGTGAAGCTTTCTTT | TRBJ1-1 | NA | NA | TRBV5-1
CASSQDGNTIYF | TGTGCCAGCAGCCAAGATGGGAACACCATATATTTT | TRBJ1-3 | many | NA | TRBV14
CASSVRDEQFF | TGTGCCAGCAGCGTGAGAGATGAGCAGTTCTTC | TRBJ2-1 | NA | NA | TRBV7-9
CASSILGRGYTF | TGTGCCAGCAGCATCCTAGGGCGGGGCTACACCTTC | TRBJ1-2 | many | NA | TRBV7-9
CASSPSQETQYF | TGTGCCAGCTCACCATCCCAAGAGACCCAGTACTTC | TRBJ2-5 | NA | NA | TRBV18
CASSQVGYEQYF | TGCGCCAGCAGCCAAGTCGGATACGAGCAGTACTTC | TRBJ2-7 | NA | NA | TRBV4-1
CASSGGVYQETQYF | TGTGCCAGCAGCGGCGGGGTATACCAAGAGACCCAGTACTTC | TRBJ2-5 | NA | NA | TRBV9
CASSPRGNSYEQYF | TGTGCCAGCAGCCCTAGGGGGAACTCCTACGAGCAGTACTTC | TRBJ2-7 | NA | NA | TRBV5-4
CSAGGPSYEQYF | TGCAGCGCCGGGGGGCCTAGCTACGAGCAGTACTTC | TRBJ2-7 | NA | NA | TRBV29-1
CSVGDFYEQYF | TGCAGCGTAGGGGACTTCTACGAGCAGTACTTC | TRBJ2-7 | NA | NA | TRBV29-1
CAWAGANYGYTF | TGTGCCTGGGCGGGTGCTAACTATGGCTACACCTTC | TRBJ1-2 | few | NA | TRBV30
CSVGQGAPYEQYF | TGCAGCGTGGGACAGGGGGCTCCCTACGAGCAGTACTTC | TRBJ2-7 | NA | TRBD1 | TRBV29-1
CSAGQLYNEQFF | TGCAGCGCGGGACAGTTATACAATGAGCAGTTCTTC | TRBJ2-1 | NA | TRBD1 | TRBV29-1
CASSYSSRNQPQHF | TGTGCCAGCAGTTACTCGAGTCGTAATCAGCCCCAGCATTTT | TRBJ1-5 | NA | NA | TRBV6-6
CASRDRRELFF | TGTGCCAGCAGGGATAGGAGGGAGCTGTTTTTT | TRBJ2-2 | few | NA | TRBV6-1
CAWRDGYNQPQHF | TGTGCCTGGAGGGACGGGTACAATCAGCCCCAGCATTTT | TRBJ1-5 | NA | NA | TRBV30
CASSFGLAGGQEQFF | TGTGCCAGCAGCTTCGGACTAGCGGGAGGGCAGGAGCAGTTCTTC | TRBJ2-1 | once | TRBD2 | TRBV7-9
CASSSFYGYTF | TGTGCCAGCAGTTCGTTCTATGGCTACACCTTC | TRBJ1-2 | NA | NA | TRBV28
CATSKYGQSTNTGELFF | TGTGCCACCAGCAAATACGGACAGTCTACGAACACCGGGGAGCTGTTTTTT | TRBJ2-2 | NA | NA | TRBV15
CASSPPGLSATDTQYF | TGTGCCAGCAGCCCCCCCGGACTGTCGGCCACAGATACGCAGTATTTT | TRBJ2-3 | NA | NA | TRBV11-2
CASSIDYWGTQYF | TGTGCCAGTAGTATAGATTACTGGGGGACCCAGTACTTC | TRBJ2-5 | few | NA | TRBV19
CSVATEETQYF | TGCAGCGTTGCAACCGAAGAGACCCAGTACTTC | TRBJ2-5 | few | NA | TRBV29-1
CATSLQGRYEQYF | TGTGCCACCAGCCTGCAGGGCCGGTACGAGCAGTACTTC | TRBJ2-7 | NA | NA | TRBV15
CAMNSGGNTGELFF | TGTGCCATGAATTCGGGAGGGAACACCGGGGAGCTGTTTTTT | TRBJ2-2 | few | TRBD2 | TRBV6-6
CASSDLTGRASNEQFF | TGTGCCAGCAGTGATTTGACAGGGCGGGCCTCCAATGAGCAGTTCTTC | TRBJ2-1 | few | TRBD1 | TRBV2
CASSSPRQFQETQYF | TGTGCCAGCAGCTCGCCGCGGCAGTTCCAAGAGACCCAGTACTTC | TRBJ2-5 | few | NA | TRBV7-9
CAWSVAPDTQYF | TGTGCCTGGAGTGTAGCTCCAGATACGCAGTATTTT | TRBJ2-3 | once | NA | TRBV30
CASSRDRGPRETQYF | TGTGCCAGCAGTCGAGACAGGGGGCCAAGGGAGACCCAGTACTTC | TRBJ2-5 | NA | TRBD1 | TRBV7-2
CAWSVRAANLYGYTF | TGTGCCTGGAGTGTACGGGCGGCGAACCTCTATGGCTACACCTTC | TRBJ1-2 | few | NA | TRBV30
CASGFGDTGSYSNQPQHF | TGTGCCAGTGGCTTTGGGGACACCGGTAGTTATAGCAATCAGCCCCAGCATTTT | TRBJ1-5 | once | NA | TRBV7-3
CASSEAYEQYF | TGTGCCAGCAGTGAAGCCTACGAGCAGTACTTC | TRBJ2-7 | few | NA | TRBV2
CASSLPIRDRAYGYTF | TGTGCCAGCAGTTTACCCATCCGGGACAGGGCCTATGGCTACACCTTC | TRBJ1-2 | NA | TRBD1 | TRBV27
CASSLVVRETQYF | TGTGCCAGCAGTTTAGTGGTTCGAGAGACCCAGTACTTC | TRBJ2-5 | NA | NA | TRBV27
CASSVPGTSGRSTDTQYF | TGTGCCAGCAGCGTGCCCGGGACTAGCGGGAGGTCTACAGATACGCAGTATTTT | TRBJ2-3 | NA | TRBD2 | TRBV9
CSVSFTSSGELFF | TGCAGCGTGAGTTTTACTAGCTCCGGGGAGCTGTTTTTT | TRBJ2-2 | NA | NA | TRBV29-1
CASSEDTDYGYTF | TGTGCCAGCAGTGAGGACACAGACTATGGCTACACCTTC | TRBJ1-2 | NA | NA | TRBV6-1
CSVEVQAYNEQFF | TGCAGCGTTGAGGTCCAGGCCTACAATGAGCAGTTCTTC | TRBJ2-1 | NA | NA | TRBV29-1